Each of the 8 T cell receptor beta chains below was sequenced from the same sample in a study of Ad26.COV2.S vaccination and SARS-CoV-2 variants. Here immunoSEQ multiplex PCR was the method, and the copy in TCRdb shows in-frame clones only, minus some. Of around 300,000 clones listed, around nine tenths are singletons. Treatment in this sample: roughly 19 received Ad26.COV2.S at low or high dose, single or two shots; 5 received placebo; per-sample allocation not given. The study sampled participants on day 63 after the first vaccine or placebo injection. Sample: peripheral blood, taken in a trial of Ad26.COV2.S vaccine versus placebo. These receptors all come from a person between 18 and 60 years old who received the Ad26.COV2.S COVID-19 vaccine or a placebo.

The CDR3 spells CASSKTGGASTEAFF. CDR3 in DNA: TGTGCCAGCAGCAAGACAGGGGGCGCTTCCACTGAAGCTTTCTTT. V gene TRBV9 combines with J gene TRBJ1-1, with 10 bases identical to TRBD1. Trimming took 4 bases from V and 4 from J; bases not matched to a gene: 7. Germline lookup yields CDR1 SGDLS and CDR2 YYNGEE. The CDR3 is 15 residues long.

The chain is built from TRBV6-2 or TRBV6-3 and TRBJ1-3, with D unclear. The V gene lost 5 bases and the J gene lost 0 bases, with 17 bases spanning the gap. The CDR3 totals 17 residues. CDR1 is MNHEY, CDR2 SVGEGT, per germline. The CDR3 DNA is TGTGCCAGCAGTGGACCCTTATTCCGAAGCTCTGGAAACACCATATATTTT. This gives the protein CASSGPLFRSSGNTIYF.

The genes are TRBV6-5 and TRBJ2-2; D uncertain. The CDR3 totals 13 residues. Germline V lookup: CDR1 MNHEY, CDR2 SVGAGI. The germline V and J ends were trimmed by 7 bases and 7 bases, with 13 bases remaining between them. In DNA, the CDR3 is TGTGCCAGCACCAACCGGGTTTTCGGGGAGCTGTTTTTT. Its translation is CASTNRVFGELFF.

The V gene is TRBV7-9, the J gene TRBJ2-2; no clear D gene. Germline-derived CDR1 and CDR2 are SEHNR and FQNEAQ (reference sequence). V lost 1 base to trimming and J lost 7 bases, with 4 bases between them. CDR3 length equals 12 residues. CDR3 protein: CASSLDHGELFF. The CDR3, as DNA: TGTGCCAGCAGCTTAGATCACGGGGAGCTGTTTTTT.

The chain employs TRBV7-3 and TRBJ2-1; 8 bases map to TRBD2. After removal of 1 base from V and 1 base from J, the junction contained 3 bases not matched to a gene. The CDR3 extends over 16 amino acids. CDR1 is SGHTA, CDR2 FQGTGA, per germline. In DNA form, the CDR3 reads TGTGCCAGCAGCTTAAACGGGGGGGCGTCCTACAATGAGCAGTTCTTC. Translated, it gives CASSLNGGASYNEQFF.

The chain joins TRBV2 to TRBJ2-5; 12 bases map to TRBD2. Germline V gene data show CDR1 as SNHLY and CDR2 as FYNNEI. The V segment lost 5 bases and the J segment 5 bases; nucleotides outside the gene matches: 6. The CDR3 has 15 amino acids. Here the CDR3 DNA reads TGTGCCAGCAGTCTTCTAGCGGGAGGGTTTGAGACCCAGTACTTC. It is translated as CASSLLAGGFETQYF.

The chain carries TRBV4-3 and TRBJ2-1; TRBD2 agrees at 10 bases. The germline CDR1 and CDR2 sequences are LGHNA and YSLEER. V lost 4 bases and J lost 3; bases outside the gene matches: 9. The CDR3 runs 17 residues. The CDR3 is CASSRTWSGGVYNEQFF. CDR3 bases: TGCGCCAGCAGCCGGACATGGAGCGGGGGGGTCTACAATGAGCAGTTCTTC.

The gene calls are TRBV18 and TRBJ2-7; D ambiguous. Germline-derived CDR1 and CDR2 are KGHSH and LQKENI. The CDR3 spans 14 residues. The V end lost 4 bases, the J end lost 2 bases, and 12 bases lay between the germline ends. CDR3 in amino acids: CASSLPSPPYEQYF. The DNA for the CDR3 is TGTGCCAGCTCACTTCCGAGTCCCCCCTACGAGCAGTACTTC.